This TCR beta chain was sequenced in a study of shared clonotypes between healthy human individuals. About the study: The plates for each donor numbered three CD4 naive, three CD4 memory, two CD8 naive and one CD8 memory.

In this sample, this clone turned up once. The antigen is unknown. Germline CDR1 and CDR2: SGHNT and YENEEA. This CDR3 has 16 amino acids. Losses at the gene ends were 6 bases for V and 8 bases for J; bases not matched to a gene: 15. Regarding the study as a whole: Among non-shared clonotypes, generation probabilities were lower than among those shared by all four donors. Memory subsets had estimated richness that was generally smaller than that of naive subsets.

Splitting of each subset's genomic DNA was done evenly across several immunoSEQ plates. Profiled with immunoSEQ multiplex PCR; TCRdb holds only in-frame clones, not every one. The sample shows 630,000 or so clones, roughly 98% of them seen only once. CD45RO-negative, CCR7-positively selected cells formed the naive CD8 fraction, excluding terminally differentiated effector memory CD45RA+ cells. This sequence originates from a man aged 25 to 40 in good health. Source material: naive CD8+ T cells sorted from blood. This chain uses TRBV11-3 with TRBJ2-1; 8 nucleotides align to TRBD1. CDR3 loop: CASRHSGRTGSDEQFF. CDR3 DNA sequence: TGTGCCAGCAGACATAGTGGTAGGACAGGGAGCGATGAGCAGTTCTTC.